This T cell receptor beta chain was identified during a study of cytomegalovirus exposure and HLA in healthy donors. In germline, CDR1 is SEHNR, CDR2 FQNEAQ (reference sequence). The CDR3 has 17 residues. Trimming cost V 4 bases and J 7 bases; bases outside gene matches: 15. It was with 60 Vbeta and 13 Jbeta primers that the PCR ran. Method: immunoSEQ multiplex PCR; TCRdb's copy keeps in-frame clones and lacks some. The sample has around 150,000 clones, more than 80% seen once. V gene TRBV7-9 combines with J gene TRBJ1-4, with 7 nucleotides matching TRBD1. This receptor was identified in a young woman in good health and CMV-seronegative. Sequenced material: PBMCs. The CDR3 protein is CASSSGGLTLRSEKLFF. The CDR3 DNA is TGTGCCAGCAGCTCAGGGGGTTTGACGCTTCGTAGTGAAAAACTGTTTTTT.